The TCR beta chain described here comes from a study of cytotoxic CD8 clonotypes in ibrutinib-treated CLL. Overall study results and limits: Clonality was higher at ibrutinib response and returned toward baseline at progression.

With V trimmed by 6 bases and J by 0 bases, 7 bases remained unmatched. This CDR3 has 15 residues. Germline-derived CDR1 and CDR2 are LNHDA and SQIVND (reference sequence). Some clones are missing from TCRdb's copy, which holds only in-frame ones; the method was immunoSEQ multiplex PCR. The sample yields 45,000 or so clones, 57% seen once. Note on this clone: Its target is not known.

Approximately 1.9 micrograms of genomic DNA, which was extracted from cryopreserved PBMCs, served as the material used for the TCR beta libraries. Sequenced here: PBMCs, sampled after 24 months of ibrutinib treatment. This TCR was recovered from a human donor with chronic lymphocytic leukemia. The J gene is TRBJ2-5, the V gene TRBV19; TRBD1 agrees at 7 bases. The CDR3 DNA sequence: TGTGCCAGTAGGAAAGCGACAGGGTACCAAGAGACCCAGTACTTC. Translation: CASRKATGYQETQYF.